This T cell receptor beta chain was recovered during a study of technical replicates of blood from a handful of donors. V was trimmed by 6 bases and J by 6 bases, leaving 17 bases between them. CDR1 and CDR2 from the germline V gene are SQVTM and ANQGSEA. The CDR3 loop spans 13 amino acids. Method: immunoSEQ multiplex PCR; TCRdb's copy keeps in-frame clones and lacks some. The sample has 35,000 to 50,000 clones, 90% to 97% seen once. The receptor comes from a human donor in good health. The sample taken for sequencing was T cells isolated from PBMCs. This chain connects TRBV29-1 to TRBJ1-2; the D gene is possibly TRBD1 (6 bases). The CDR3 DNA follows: TGCAGCGTCAATCTACAGGGTCGGAATGGCTACACCTTC. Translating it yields CSVNLQGRNGYTF.